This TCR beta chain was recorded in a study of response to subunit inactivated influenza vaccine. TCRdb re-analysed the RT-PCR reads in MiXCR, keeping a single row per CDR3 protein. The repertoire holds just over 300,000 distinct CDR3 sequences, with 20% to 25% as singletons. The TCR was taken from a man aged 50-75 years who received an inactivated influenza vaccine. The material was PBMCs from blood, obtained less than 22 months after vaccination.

CDR3 sequence reads: CASKTGTGAQYTQYF. The CDR3 DNA sequence: TGTGCCAGCAAAACCGGGACAGGGGCTCAGTATACGCAGTATTTT. The gene calls are TRBV2 and TRBJ2-3; 10 nucleotides match TRBD1. This CDR3 is 15 amino acids long. After removal of 7 bases from V and 7 bases from J, the junction contained 11 bases not matched to a gene. Germline CDR1 reads SNHLY; CDR2 reads FYNNEI. Variable domain in full (rest from reference TRBV2 and TRBJ2-3): EPEVTQTPSHQVTQMGQEVILRCVPISNHLYFYWYRQILGQKVEFLVSFYNNEISEKSEIFDDQFSVERPDGSNFTLKIRSTKLEDSAMYFCASKTGTGAQYTQYFGPGTRLTVL.